Below are 25 T cell receptor beta chains sequenced from a single sample in a study of CD8 T cells in ankylosing spondylitis. TCRdb analysed the 5' RACE reads with MiXCR anew, one entry per CDR3 protein. The sample shows under 250,000 distinct CDR3 sequences, 8% to 9% of them seen only once. Sample: blood, either unsorted or a sorted T cell fraction (not recorded which). These receptors were obtained from a female donor with ankylosing spondylitis or in good health (not recorded which).

This clonotype occurred many times. The rearrangement joins TRBV12-3 or TRBV12-4 to TRBJ2-1, with 11 bases fitting TRBD2. This CDR3 region has 17 residues. The trim removed 7 bases at V and 8 bases at J, leaving 16 bases unmatched. CDR3: CASTTSGSLGVGDEQFF. In DNA form, the CDR3 reads TGTGCCAGCACAACTAGCGGGAGTTTGGGTGTCGGCGATGAGCAGTTCTTC.

This clonotype was recorded at least ten times. The V gene is TRBV7-2, the J gene TRBJ2-1; 10 nucleotides agree with TRBD1. This CDR3 is built from 14 residues. CDR1 and CDR2 from the germline V gene are SGHTA and FQGNSA. Losses at the gene ends were 7 bases for V and 6 bases for J; bases not matched to a gene: 6. CDR3 DNA sequence: TGTGCCAGCACCCCAGGACAGGGGGGCAATGAGCAGTTCTTC. Protein: CASTPGQGGNEQFF.

The V call is TRBV2, the J call TRBJ1-2; D gene uncertain. Germline assignment: CDR1 SNHLY and CDR2 FYNNEI. V lost 5 bases to trimming and J lost 3 bases, with 10 bases between them. There are 13 residues in the CDR3. The chain's CDR3 is CASSPHLDYGYTF. CDR3 DNA sequence: TGTGCCAGCAGTCCTCATCTGGACTATGGCTACACCTTC. The full variable domain, with the rest looked up from reference TRBV2 and TRBJ1-2, is EPEVTQTPSHQVTQMGQEVILRCVPISNHLYFYWYRQILGQKVEFLVSFYNNEISEKSEIFDDQFSVERPDGSNFTLKIRSTKLEDSAMYFCASSPHLDYGYTFGSGTRLTVV.

This clonotype was counted at least ten times. The chain links TRBV29-1 to TRBJ2-7, with 8 bases aligning to TRBD1. The J segment lost 0 bases and the V segment lost 6 bases, leaving 7 bases of the junction unmatched. CDR1 SQVTM and CDR2 ANQGSEA come from the germline V gene. CDR3 length equals 14 residues. Written as DNA, the CDR3 is TGCAGCGTGGGACAGGCAGGTAGCTCCTACGAGCAGTACTTC. The encoded protein is CSVGQAGSSYEQYF.

The table lists this clonotype with many counts. The V gene is TRBV20-1, the J gene TRBJ2-3; D uncertain. V was pared by 5 bases and J by 0 bases, with 9 bases between. This CDR3 is 13 amino acids long. Germline CDR1 and CDR2: DFQATT and SNEGSKA (reference sequence). This CDR3 reads CSARVGSTDTQYF. CDR3 nucleotide sequence: TGCAGTGCTCGGGTGGGGAGCACAGATACGCAGTATTTT.

Comment on this clonotype: A clone one base away is much larger, so this may be a read error. V and J are TRBV19 and TRBJ2-1; TRBD2 aligns across 8 bases. Germline values: CDR1 LNHDA, CDR2 SQIVND (reference sequence). The CDR3 covers 15 residues. The CDR3 loop is CASTLDGRGYSEQFF. The CDR3 DNA sequence: TGTGCCAGTACCCTCGACGGGAGGGGTTACAGTGAGCAGTTCTTC.

This clonotype appeared many times. This chain joins TRBV6-2 or TRBV6-3 and TRBJ1-1, with 11 bases aligning to TRBD1. The CDR3 length is 15 residues. Germline loops: CDR1 MNHEY, CDR2 SVGEGT. Losses at the gene ends were 2 bases for V and 5 bases for J; bases not matched to a gene: 4. CDR3 nucleotide sequence: TGTGCCAGCAGTTACCGCGGGACAGGGGGAACTGAAGCTTTCTTT. Its translation: CASSYRGTGGTEAFF.

The sample holds a few counts of this clonotype. The gene calls are TRBV9 and TRBJ2-3; a weak D match, TRBD1 (6 bases). Germline V CDR1 and CDR2: SGDLS, YYNGEE. This CDR3 has 14 amino acids. The ends were cut back, 0 bases at V and 9 bases at J, with 14 bases in the middle. The CDR3 loop reads CASSVEGRGDTQYF. In nucleotides, the CDR3 is TGTGCCAGCAGCGTAGAGGGCAGGGGTGACACGCAGTATTTT.

The table lists this clonotype with many counts. This chain links TRBV5-1 with TRBJ2-1, with D perhaps matching TRBD1 (6 bases). This CDR3 is built from 16 residues. V lost 0 bases and J 7 bases, leaving 17 bases between the germline ends. CDR1 is SGHRS, CDR2 YFSETQ, per germline. CDR3 bases: TGCGCCAGCAGCTTGGTTCAGGGGAATTCCCCTAATGAGCAGTTCTTC. Encoded protein: CASSLVQGNSPNEQFF.

This clonotype showed up just once. A much more abundant neighbour one base away suggests this may be a read error. The chain combines TRBV5-6 with TRBJ1-1, with TRBD1 matching 7 bases. Germline CDR1 and CDR2: SGHDT and YYEEEE. The CDR3 totals 12 residues. Losses at the gene ends were 4 bases for V and 8 bases for J; bases not matched to a gene: 5. The CDR3 reads CASSPYRGEAFF. Here the CDR3 DNA reads TGTGCCAGCAGCCCCTACAGGGGAGAAGCTTTCTTT.

This clonotype was picked up many times. The rearrangement uses TRBV29-1 and TRBJ1-5; 7 nucleotides line up with TRBD1. The ends lost 8 bases at V and 6 bases at J; junction bases unmatched: 10. Germline V gene sequence: CDR1 SQVTM, CDR2 ANQGSEA. The CDR3 length is 13 residues. The CDR3 region has the DNA TGCAGCTTTTCCCAGGGGGAGGCTCAGCCCCAGCATTTT. It encodes CSFSQGEAQPQHF.

This clonotype came up a few times. The chain joins TRBV7-2 to TRBJ2-1, with 13 nucleotides matching TRBD2. CDR1 is SGHTA, CDR2 FQGNSA, per germline. J was trimmed by 8 bases and V by 5 bases; bases with no gene match: 6. The length of the CDR3 is 15 residues. In DNA, the CDR3 is TGTGCCAGCAGCAGGACTAGCGGGAGAGATTATGAGCAGTTCTTC. It yields the protein CASSRTSGRDYEQFF.

The J gene is TRBJ2-5, the V gene TRBV7-1; 14 positions agree with TRBD2. TRBV7-1 is flagged as an ORF with uncertain function. The CDR3 is 16 residues long. J gave up 2 bases and V 3 bases, and 2 bases lay outside the gene matches. CDR3: CASSSRLAGGQETQYF. For the CDR3, the DNA is TGTGCCAGCAGCTCCAGACTAGCGGGAGGGCAAGAGACCCAGTACTTC.

This clonotype has at least ten counts. V gene TRBV5-4 combines with J gene TRBJ2-7; 9 nucleotides align to TRBD1. Germline V gives CDR1 SGHNT, CDR2 YYREEE (reference sequence). Losses at the gene ends were 5 bases for V and 3 bases for J; bases not matched to a gene: 6. This CDR3 region has 14 residues. The CDR3 sequence is CASSSGQGGYEQYF. The CDR3 nucleotides read TGTGCCAGCAGTTCGGGACAGGGAGGCTACGAGCAGTACTTC.

The chain employs TRBV4-1 and TRBJ2-2; TRBD2 matches at 7 bases. Germline values: CDR1 MGHRA, CDR2 YSYEKL. The CDR3 runs 17 residues. The V and J ends lost 0 bases and 7 bases, in that order; junction bases with no gene match: 11. The CDR3 sequence is CASSQDKETSSSGELFF. In nucleotides, the CDR3 is TGCGCCAGCAGCCAAGATAAGGAGACTAGCTCTAGCGGGGAGCTGTTTTTT.

The J gene is TRBJ1-2, the V gene TRBV19; TRBD1 aligns across 8 bases. Losses at the gene ends were 5 bases for V and 8 bases for J; bases not matched to a gene: 4. The CDR3 is made up of 12 amino acids. From germline, CDR1 is LNHDA and CDR2 SQIVND (reference sequence). The chain's CDR3 is CASSGQGKGYTF. The CDR3 bases are TGTGCCAGTAGTGGACAGGGTAAAGGCTACACCTTC.

At least ten counts were recorded for this clonotype. The chain combines TRBV3-1 with TRBJ2-7; weak D call: TRBD2 (5 bases). V was cut by 4 bases and J by 0 bases, with 10 bases left in between. Per the germline V gene, CDR1 is LGHDT and CDR2 is YNNKEL (reference sequence). This CDR3 has 14 residues. The CDR3 DNA reads TGTGCCAGCAGCCTATCCGAGGGCTCCTACGAGCAGTACTTC. Its protein is CASSLSEGSYEQYF.

This clonotype was recorded at least ten times. The chain uses TRBV7-2 and TRBJ2-1; D could derive from TRBD1 or TRBD2 (5 bases each). The CDR3 has 14 amino acids. With 2 bases removed from V and 2 bases from J, the gap between germline ends came to 7 bases. Germline V CDR1 and CDR2: SGHTA, FQGNSA. The CDR3, as DNA: TGTGCCAGCAGCTTATGGGGGACCTACAATGAGCAGTTCTTC. Translating gives CASSLWGTYNEQFF.

At least ten counts were recorded for this clonotype. The chain links TRBV28 to TRBJ2-1; 9 nucleotides align to TRBD1. Per the germline V gene, CDR1 is MDHEN and CDR2 is SYDVKM. The V segment lost 5 bases and the J segment 8 bases; nucleotides outside the gene matches: 10. The CDR3 spans 15 residues. CDR3 sequence: CASSRPGQGTDEQFF. The CDR3 DNA reads TGTGCCAGCAGTCGACCGGGACAGGGTACGGATGAGCAGTTCTTC. The whole variable domain, remainder taken from reference TRBV28 and TRBJ2-1, is DVKVTQSSRYLVKRTGEKVFLECVQDMDHENMFWYRQDPGLGLRLIYFSYDVKMKEKGDIPEGYSVSREKKERFSLILESASTNQTSMYLCASSRPGQGTDEQFFGPGTRLTVL.

The sample holds many counts of this clonotype. The chain carries TRBV6-1 and TRBJ2-2; TRBD1 is a possible D gene (5 bases). V gave up 7 bases and J gave up 0 bases, with 15 bases separating them. The CDR3 is made up of 16 amino acids. Germline loops: CDR1 MNHNS, CDR2 SASEGT. Here the CDR3 DNA reads TGTGCCAGCATCCCACAGGCGGCTACGAACACCGGGGAGCTGTTTTTT. It specifies CASIPQAATNTGELFF.

In its sample, this clonotype was seen many times. V is TRBV12-3 or TRBV12-4 and J is TRBJ2-1; D assignment may be TRBD1 or TRBD2 (6 bases each). V lost 5 bases, J lost 0 bases, and 17 bases lay in between. The CDR3 totals 17 residues. CDR3 region: CASSSWGAIGSYNEQFF. CDR3 sequence (DNA): TGTGCCAGCAGTAGCTGGGGGGCTATCGGCTCCTACAATGAGCAGTTCTTC.

The rearrangement uses TRBV7-9 and TRBJ1-5, with 7 bases lining up with TRBD1. V trimming: 4 bases; J trimming: 0 bases; junction bases outside the gene matches: 3. The CDR3 totals 15 residues. The V gene's germline CDR1 is SEHNR and CDR2 FQNEAQ (reference sequence). The CDR3 loop reads CASSSQGSSNQPQHF. In DNA, the CDR3 is TGTGCCAGCAGCTCACAGGGGAGTAGCAATCAGCCCCAGCATTTT.

This clonotype turned up a few times. CDR3 DNA: TGTGCCAGCAGCTTAGACCTTACTGACTACGAGCAGTACTTC. It codes for CASSLDLTDYEQYF. The rearrangement uses TRBV7-9 and TRBJ2-7; D is unclear. V lost 1 base and J lost 3, with 10 bases in between. CDR1 and CDR2 (germline): SEHNR, FQNEAQ (reference sequence). The CDR3 covers 14 residues.

This clonotype was found many times. The rearrangement uses TRBV7-8 and TRBJ2-2; the D is unclear. CDR3 length: 16 residues. The germline gives CDR1 SGHVS, CDR2 FQNEAQ. V was cut by 7 bases and J by 7 bases, with 22 bases left in between. The CDR3 loop is CASTRPSGLDGGELFF. The CDR3 DNA sequence: TGTGCCAGCACCCGCCCCTCGGGCTTGGATGGCGGGGAGCTGTTTTTT.

As to this clonotype: Since a much larger clone is just one base distant, this may be a read error. The chain has TRBV5-1 and TRBJ1-4, with D perhaps matching TRBD1 (6 bases). The CDR3 length is 15 residues. V lost 4 bases, J lost 4 bases, and 14 bases lay in between. Germline V gene data show CDR1 as SGHRS and CDR2 as YFSETQ. CDR3 in amino acids: CASSDAQGHNEKLFF. The CDR3 region has the DNA TGCGCCAGCAGCGATGCACAGGGCCATAATGAAAAACTGTTTTTT.